This TCR beta chain was documented in a study of cytomegalovirus exposure and HLA in healthy donors. Study-wide background: The 120 or so validation repertoires used a platform that matched the one used for the approximately 610 first-cohort repertoires, as a later analysis reported.

TCRdb's table, derived via immunoSEQ multiplex PCR, lists solely in-frame clones and lacks some. The sample has 200,000 to 250,000 clones; less than 85% are singletons. On this clone itself: Its cognate antigen is unknown.

Findings of the study overall: Generally TCR sequences proved uncommon, though certain public TCRs appeared in numerous donors. In vitro assays verified that a few CMV-associated chains recognized CMV antigens specifically.

The V end lost 2 bases, the J end lost 1 base, and 18 bases lay between the germline ends. There are 17 residues in the CDR3. Germline V CDR1 and CDR2: GTSNPN, SVGIG (reference sequence). The donors were members of the approximately 120-subject validation cohort (separate from the approximately 670-subject first cohort). The sample consisted of PBMCs. The clonotype was recovered from a woman between 18 and 30 years old in good health and CMV-seronegative. The V and J genes are TRBV30 and TRBJ1-3; D is uncertain. The CDR3 is CAWSSTSTAGSGNTIYF. CDR3 DNA sequence: TGTGCCTGGAGTTCCACCTCGACCGCTGGATCTGGAAACACCATATATTTT.